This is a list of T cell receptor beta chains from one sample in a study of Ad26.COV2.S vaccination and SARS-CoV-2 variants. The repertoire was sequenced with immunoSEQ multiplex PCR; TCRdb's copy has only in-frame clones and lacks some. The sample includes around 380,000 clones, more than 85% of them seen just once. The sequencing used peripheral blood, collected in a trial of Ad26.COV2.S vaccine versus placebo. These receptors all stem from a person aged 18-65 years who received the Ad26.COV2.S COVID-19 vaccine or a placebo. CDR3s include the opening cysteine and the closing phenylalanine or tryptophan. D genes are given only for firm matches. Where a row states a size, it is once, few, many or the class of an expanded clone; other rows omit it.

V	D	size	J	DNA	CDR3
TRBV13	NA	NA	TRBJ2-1	TGTGCCAGCAGCCTACCTCGGAATGAGCAGTTCTTC	CASSLPRNEQFF
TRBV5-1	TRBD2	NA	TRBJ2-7	TGCGCCAGCAGCCCCCGGACTAGCGGGGACTACGAGCAGTACTTC	CASSPRTSGDYEQYF
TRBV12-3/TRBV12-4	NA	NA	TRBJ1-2	TGTGCCAGCGCCCCTACAGCTGCCTATGGCTACACCTTC	CASAPTAAYGYTF
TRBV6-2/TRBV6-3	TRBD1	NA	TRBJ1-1	TGTGCCAGCAGTTACTCCCCGACAGGGTTGACTGAAGCTTTCTTT	CASSYSPTGLTEAFF
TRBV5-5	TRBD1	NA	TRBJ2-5	TGTGCCAGCAGCTTGTTCGGCAGGGGGTGGGAGACCCAGTACTTC	CASSLFGRGWETQYF
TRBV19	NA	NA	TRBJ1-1	TGTGCCAGTATCCGGACAGCTATGAACACTGAAGCTTTCTTT	CASIRTAMNTEAFF
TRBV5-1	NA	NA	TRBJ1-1	TGCGCCAGCAGCAGAAGGGAGAACACTGAAGCTTTCTTT	CASSRRENTEAFF
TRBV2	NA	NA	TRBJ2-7	TGTGCCAGCAGTGGAGGGAACGGGCAGTACTTC	CASSGGNGQYF
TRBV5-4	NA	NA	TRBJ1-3	TGTGCCAGCAGCTCCTGGGGGAAAGGAAAGAACGGAAACACCATATATTTT	CASSSWGKGKNGNTIYF
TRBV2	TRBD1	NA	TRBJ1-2	TGTGCCAGCAGTCCGACAGGGGCTAGCTATGGCTACACCTTC	CASSPTGASYGYTF
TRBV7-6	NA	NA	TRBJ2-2	TGTGCCAGCAGCTTGAGTAGGCACACCGGGGAGCTGTTTTTT	CASSLSRHTGELFF
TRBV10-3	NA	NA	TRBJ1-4	TGTGCCATCAGTGAGTCCAGGGAGGGGGCTAATGAAAAACTGTTTTTT	CAISESREGANEKLFF
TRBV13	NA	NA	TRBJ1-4	TGTGCCAGCAGCTCACGGGCCGGGACCCTAGACACTAATGAAAAACTGTTTTTT	CASSSRAGTLDTNEKLFF
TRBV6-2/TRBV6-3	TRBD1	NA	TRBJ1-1	TGTGCCAGCAGTTACGAGGGACAGGGGGACACTGAAGCTTTCTTT	CASSYEGQGDTEAFF
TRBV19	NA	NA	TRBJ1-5	TGTGCCAGTAGTATCCGCGGGGGGGCAGGTGGGCAGCCCCAGCATTTT	CASSIRGGAGGQPQHF
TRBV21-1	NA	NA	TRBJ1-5	TGTGCCTCAAAGGGGTGGACACTCCACGATCAGCCCCAGCATTTT	CASKGWTLHDQPQHF
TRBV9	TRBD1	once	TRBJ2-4	TGTGCCAGCAGCGCACAGGGGGTTGCGAACATTCAGTACTTC	CASSAQGVANIQYF
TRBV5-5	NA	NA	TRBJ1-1	TGTGCCAGCAGCTTGTTGAACACTGAAGCTTTCTTT	CASSLLNTEAFF
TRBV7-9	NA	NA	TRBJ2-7	TGTGCCAGCCAACGGGTGGGGGCGCGGGAGCAGTACTTC	CASQRVGAREQYF
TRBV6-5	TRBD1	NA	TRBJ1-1	TGTGCCAGCAGTCCAATGACAGGGCGGTCTGAAGCTTTCTTT	CASSPMTGRSEAFF
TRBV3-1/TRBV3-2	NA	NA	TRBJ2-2	TGTGCCAGCAGCCGGCACGGGGGAGTTACCGGGGAGCTGTTTTTT	CASSRHGGVTGELFF
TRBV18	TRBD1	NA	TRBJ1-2	TGTGCCAGCTCCCCAGGACAGGGTGGCTACACCTTC	CASSPGQGGYTF
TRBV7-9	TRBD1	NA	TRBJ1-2	TGTGCCAGCAGCCCACCAGGACAGGCGGTTAAGTATGGCTACACCTTC	CASSPPGQAVKYGYTF
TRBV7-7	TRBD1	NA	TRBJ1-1	TGTGCTAGCAGCCTTACAGGGGTGGAGAACACTGAAGCTTTCTTT	CASSLTGVENTEAFF
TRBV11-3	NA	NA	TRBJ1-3	TGTGCCAGCAGCTTAGCCGTAGTGGCCGACTCTGGAAACACCATATATTTT	CASSLAVVADSGNTIYF
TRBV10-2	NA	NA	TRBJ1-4	TGCGCCAGCAGTTATAACGGGGTTGGAGAAAAACTGTTTTTT	CASSYNGVGEKLFF
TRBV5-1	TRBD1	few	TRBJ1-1	TGCGCCAGCAGCTTGGTGGGACAGGGAGGTACGAACACTGAAGCTTTCTTT	CASSLVGQGGTNTEAFF
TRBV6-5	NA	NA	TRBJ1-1	TGTGCCAGCAGTTACGTTGATTTAGGGTCGAACACTGAAGCTTTCTTT	CASSYVDLGSNTEAFF
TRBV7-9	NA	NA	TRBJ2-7	TGTGCCAGCAGCTCTATTGGGGGACAAGGGTTCTACGAGCAGTACTTC	CASSSIGGQGFYEQYF
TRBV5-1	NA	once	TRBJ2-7	TGCGCCAGCAGAGAGGGGTTCCGCGAGCAGTACTTC	CASREGFREQYF
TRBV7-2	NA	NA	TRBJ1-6	TGTGCCAGCAGCTATGACAGCTCCCCTTCACCCCTCCACTTT	CASSYDSSPSPLHF
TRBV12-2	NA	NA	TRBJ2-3	TGTGCAAGTCGCTTAGTGACCCGGACTAGCGGGGAAACAGATACGCAGTATTTT	CASRLVTRTSGETDTQYF
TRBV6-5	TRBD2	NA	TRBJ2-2	TGTGCCAGCACGCAGCGGGAGAACACCGGGGAGCTGTTTTTT	CASTQRENTGELFF
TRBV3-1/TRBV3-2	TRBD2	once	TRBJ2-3	TGTGCCAGCAGCCAAGATCAAGCGGGGGCGGGGACAGATACGCAGTATTTT	CASSQDQAGAGTDTQYF
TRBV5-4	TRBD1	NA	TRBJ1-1	TGTGCCAGCAGGAGGGACAGGGTGACGAACACTGAAGCTTTCTTT	CASRRDRVTNTEAFF
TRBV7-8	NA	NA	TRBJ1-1	TGTGCCAGCAGCCCTCAAGGCCCTGAAGCTTTCTTT	CASSPQGPEAFF
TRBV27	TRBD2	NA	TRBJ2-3	TGTGCCAGCAGTTTATCGAGGACTAGCCCGGCAGATACGCAGTATTTT	CASSLSRTSPADTQYF
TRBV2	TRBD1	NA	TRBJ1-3	TGTGCCAGCAGTGAAACAGGGGGTGGAAACACCATATATTTT	CASSETGGGNTIYF
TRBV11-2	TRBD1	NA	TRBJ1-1	TGTGCCAGCCGCACCTACAGGGGTATCGGGACTGAAGCTTTCTTT	CASRTYRGIGTEAFF
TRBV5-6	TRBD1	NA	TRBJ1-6	TGTGCCAGCAGCCCGGGACAGAGCTCCTATAATTCACCCCTCCACTTT	CASSPGQSSYNSPLHF
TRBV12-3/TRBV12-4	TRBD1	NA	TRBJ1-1	TGTGCCAGCAATCGGGACAGGGAAACTGAAGCTTTCTTT	CASNRDRETEAFF
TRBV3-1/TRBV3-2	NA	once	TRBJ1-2	TGTGCCAGCAGCCACCCCAAGGTGGGCGGCTACACCTTC	CASSHPKVGGYTF
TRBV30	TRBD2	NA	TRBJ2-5	TGTGCCTGGAGTGACTTTCCGGGGGGCCAGTACTTC	CAWSDFPGGQYF
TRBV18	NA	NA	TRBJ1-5	TGTGCCAGCTCACCACTTAGGACAGAGCCCCAGCATTTT	CASSPLRTEPQHF